Following are 8 T cell receptor beta chains from one sample sequenced in a study of regulatory T cells in long-lasting Graves disease. CDR3-region Arm-PCR and iRepertoire HTBI primers produced the TCR beta libraries. TCRdb re-called the multiplex PCR reads through MiXCR, storing one row per CDR3 protein. Counted here are over 350,000 distinct CDR3 sequences, over 14% occurring once; the ten biggest clones make up under 9%. Time point described: newly diagnosed GD, antithyroid drugs for less than 3 months. After RNA was extracted from PBMCs, the TCR library was made from it. The same sample was also used in a study of T cells in Graves' hyperthyroidism and ophthalmopathy.

Sequencing used peripheral blood mononuclear cells (PBMCs), obtained at new diagnosis, from a patient treated with antithyroid drugs. These receptors all come from a woman aged 40 to 49 with Graves disease.

Points on this clonotype: Because the CDR3 is missing its conserved closing phenylalanine or tryptophan, this is likely a read error. This chain joins TRBV12-5 and TRBJ2-1; D may be TRBD2 (7 bases). CDR3 length equals 14 residues. The germline V gene encodes CDR1 LGHNT and CDR2 FRNRAP. The V gene lost 4 bases and the J gene lost 6 bases, with 13 bases spanning the gap. Here the CDR3 reads CASGSVGGVNEQFL. CDR3 DNA sequence: TGTGCTAGTGGTTCGGTAGGGGGGGTCAATGAGCAGTTCCTC.

In its sample, this clonotype was seen once. A much larger clone is a single base away; this may be a read error. The genes are TRBV30 and TRBJ1-2; D is unclear. CDR3 length equals 12 residues. Germline V gives CDR1 GTSNPN, CDR2 SVGIG (reference sequence). The CDR3 region is CAWSGQNYSYTF. CDR3 nucleotides: TGTGCCTGGAGTGGGCAGAACTATAGCTACACCTTC.

In this sample, this clonotype turned up many times. The V gene is TRBV28, the J gene TRBJ1-6; no clear D. CDR3 length: 11 amino acids. V lost 6 bases and J lost 5, with 2 bases in between. In germline, CDR1 is MDHEN, CDR2 SYDVKM. The CDR3 nucleotides are TGTGCCAGCAGGGATAATTCACCCCTCCACTTT. This translates into CASRDNSPLHF.

This sequence joins TRBV14 and TRBJ2-1, with D unclear. This CDR3 has 13 amino acids. Germline V CDR1 and CDR2: SGHDN, FVKESK. V lost 5 bases and J lost 15, with 20 bases in between. The CDR3 DNA is TGTGCCAGCAGCGCCTTTTTGCGGAACCCACGGTTCTTC. Protein product: CASSAFLRNPRFF.

At least ten counts were recorded for this clonotype. The chain joins TRBV11-3 to TRBJ2-1, with D uncertain. Trimming removed 5 bases from V and 9 bases from J, with 11 bases in between. From germline, CDR1 is SGHNT and CDR2 YENEEA. This CDR3 region has 12 residues. CDR3 nucleotides: TGTGCCAGCAGCAGGACGGTGGGTGAGCAGTTCTTC. It translates to CASSRTVGEQFF.

V is TRBV5-1 and J is TRBJ2-1; 9 positions agree with TRBD2. In germline, CDR1 is SGHRS, CDR2 YFSETQ. After removal of 1 base from V and 6 bases from J, the junction contained 5 bases not matched to a gene. The CDR3 consists of 15 residues. The CDR3 is CASSLSPSGINEQFF. The CDR3 DNA reads as TGCGCCAGCAGCTTGTCTCCTAGCGGGATCAATGAGCAGTTCTTC. The whole variable domain, filled in from reference TRBV5-1 and TRBJ2-1, reads KAGVTQTPRYLIKTRGQQVTLSCSPISGHRSVSWYQQTPGQGLQFLFEYFSETQRNKGNFPGRFSGRQFSNSRSEMNVSTLELGDSALYLCASSLSPSGINEQFFGPGTRLTVL.

The chain is built from TRBV19 and TRBJ1-4, with 9 bases matching TRBD1. J lost 5 bases, V lost 3 bases, and 7 bases had no gene match. The V gene's germline CDR1 is LNHDA and CDR2 SQIVND (reference sequence). The CDR3 is made up of 16 amino acids. As DNA, the CDR3 is TGTGCCAGTAGTATCTTTACAGGGGGCAACAATGAAAAACTGTTTTTT. Residues: CASSIFTGGNNEKLFF.

This clonotype showed up many times. The V and J genes are TRBV13 and TRBJ2-7; D is unresolved. CDR1 is PRHDT, CDR2 FYEKMQ, per germline (reference sequence). Trimming cost V 6 bases and J 3 bases, with 18 bases left between them. The CDR3 totals 15 residues. CDR3 nucleotides: TGTGCCAGCAGACCCGGACGCGCCTTGGGCTACGAGCAGTACTTC. Amino acids: CASRPGRALGYEQYF. The whole variable domain, filled in from reference TRBV13 and TRBJ2-7, reads AAGVIQSPRHLIKEKRETATLKCYPIPRHDTVYWYQQGPGQDPQFLISFYEKMQSDKGSIPDRFSAQQFSDYHSELNMSSLELGDSALYFCASRPGRALGYEQYFGPGTRLTVT.